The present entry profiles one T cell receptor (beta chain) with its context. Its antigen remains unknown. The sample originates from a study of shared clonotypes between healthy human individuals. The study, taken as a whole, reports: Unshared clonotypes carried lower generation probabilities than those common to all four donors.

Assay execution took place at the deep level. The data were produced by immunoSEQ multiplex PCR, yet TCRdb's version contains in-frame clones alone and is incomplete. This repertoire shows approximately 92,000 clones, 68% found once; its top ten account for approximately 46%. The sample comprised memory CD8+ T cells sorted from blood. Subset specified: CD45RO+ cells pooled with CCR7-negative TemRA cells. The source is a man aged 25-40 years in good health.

DNA of the CDR3: TGTGCCAGCACGCGCGGGGAGGGCGAGCAGTACTTC. Translation: CASTRGEGEQYF. V usage is TRBV6-5 and J usage is TRBJ2-7, with TRBD2 matching over 7 bases. CDR3 length equals 12 residues. The V and J ends lost 7 bases and 6 bases, in that order; junction bases with no gene match: 6. Germline V gives CDR1 MNHEY, CDR2 SVGAGI.